The 2 T cell receptor beta chains reported below all come from one sample, sequenced in a study of blood T cell repertoires in COVID-19. The table came from immunoSEQ multiplex PCR; TCRdb's copy has only in-frame clones and leaves some out. The repertoire includes about 250,000 clones, about nine tenths of them detected once, and roughly 6% sits in the top ten. Source material: peripheral blood. The receptors derive from a woman aged 30 to 39 with COVID-19, enrolled during active disease.

The chain employs TRBV7-9 and TRBJ1-1; D not certain. The CDR3 is 13 residues long. V shed 5 bases and J shed 3 bases, with 10 bases lying between them. The germline V gene has CDR1 SEHNR and CDR2 FQNEAQ (reference sequence). CDR3: CASSLGDYTEAFF. The DNA of the CDR3 is TGTGCCAGCAGCCTCGGTGATTACACTGAAGCTTTCTTT.

The V gene is TRBV11-3, the J gene TRBJ2-7, with a weak D call TRBD2 (5 bases). In germline, CDR1 is SGHNT, CDR2 YENEEA. This CDR3 region has 13 residues. Trimming stripped 3 bases from V and 6 bases from J, with 12 bases between. The CDR3 sequence: CASSFGVASEQYV. The CDR3 nucleotides read TGTGCCAGCAGCTTCGGGGTTGCCAGCGAGCAGTACGTC.